The source of this T cell receptor (beta chain) is a study of molecular identifiers for immune sequencing clone quantification. This clonotype was picked up many times. Both previously described methods and listed TCR primers were employed to make bulk TCR libraries. TCRdb independently ran MiXCR on the PCR reads; one entry per CDR3 protein. This table holds approximately 90,000 distinct CDR3 sequences, 20% to 30% found once. Sequencing libraries of naive CD8 cells derived from approximately 20,000 to 980,000 sorted cells with 10%, 30% or 50% RNA. The CDR3 runs to 15 residues. Per germline, CDR1 MGHRA and CDR2 YSYEKL. V lost 0 bases and J lost 6; bases outside the gene matches: 7.

The chain employs TRBV4-1 and TRBJ1-1; the match to TRBD1 covers 7 bases. Sequenced: naive CD8+ T cells from blood, with Jurkat cell RNA spiked in. Subset here: FACS-sorted CD8+CD4-CCR7+CD45RA+ naive T cells. The receptor was isolated from a human donor in good health. Some libraries in this study had Jurkat cell RNA spiked in. The chain's CDR3 is CASSQEPGGGPEAFF. DNA for the CDR3: TGCGCCAGCAGCCAAGAACCAGGGGGGGGGCCTGAAGCTTTCTTT.